This entry lists 30 T cell receptor beta chains sequenced from one sample in a study of blood T cell repertoires in COVID-19. Sequencing used immunoSEQ multiplex PCR; TCRdb keeps in-frame clones, though not all of them. The table lists 120,000 to 150,000 clones, approximately 83% of them singletons. The sample taken for sequencing was peripheral blood. These receptor sequences come from a woman aged 55 to 70 with COVID-19, enrolled during active disease.

The CDR3 DNA follows: TGTGCCAGCAGCAGGGGCCAGGGCGCAGATACGCAGTATTTT. Residues: CASSRGQGADTQYF. This chain uses TRBV5-6 with TRBJ2-3, with D perhaps matching TRBD1 (5 bases). The CDR3 loop spans 14 amino acids. The V gene lost 4 bases and the J gene lost 4 bases, with 13 bases spanning the gap. The germline V gene encodes CDR1 SGHDT and CDR2 YYEEEE.

The chain recombines TRBV5-1 with TRBJ1-2; TRBD1 might be the D (6 bases). Trimming shortened V by 6 bases and J by 7 bases, and 16 bases separated the two germline ends. The CDR3 spans 13 residues. CDR1 is SGHRS, CDR2 YFSETQ, per germline. Here the CDR3 reads CASTPVKGGGYTF. CDR3 coding DNA: TGCGCCAGCACCCCCGTGAAAGGGGGTGGCTACACCTTC.

The V call is TRBV7-9, the J call TRBJ1-2; unclear D gene. V was cut by 5 bases and J by 4 bases, with 8 bases left in between. The CDR3 runs 12 residues. CDR1 SEHNR and CDR2 FQNEAQ come from the germline V gene (reference sequence). The CDR3 DNA sequence: TGTGCCAGCAGCACCACTAGCTATGGCTACACCTTC. It codes for CASSTTSYGYTF.

The rearrangement links TRBV5-1 to TRBJ1-1, with 8 bases identical to TRBD1. The CDR3 covers 15 residues. J gave up 6 bases and V 0 bases, and 7 bases lay outside the gene matches. Germline loops: CDR1 SGHRS, CDR2 YFSETQ. CDR3 DNA sequence: TGCGCCAGCAGCTTGGGAACAGGGGGTCGCCCTGAAGCTTTCTTT. Protein product: CASSLGTGGRPEAFF.

The rearrangement joins TRBV29-1 to TRBJ1-4; D is unresolved. Trimming took 6 bases from V and 8 from J, leaving 16 bases between them. The CDR3 sequence is 13 residues long. Germline V gene data show CDR1 as SQVTM and CDR2 as ANQGSEA. This CDR3 is CSVGRMAQEKLFF. CDR3 sequence (DNA): TGCAGCGTGGGGAGAATGGCCCAAGAAAAACTGTTTTTT.

The rearrangement links TRBV5-1 to TRBJ1-5; maybe TRBD1 (6 bases). CDR3 length: 18 amino acids. Germline loops: CDR1 SGHRS, CDR2 YFSETQ. V gave up 4 bases and J gave up 1 base, with 21 bases separating them. CDR3 in amino acids: CASSPTPGQGKSNQPQHF. CDR3 nucleotide sequence: TGCGCCAGCAGCCCCACGCCCGGGCAGGGGAAGAGCAATCAGCCCCAGCATTTT.

The chain has TRBV7-3 and TRBJ1-2, with D unresolved. This CDR3 region has 15 residues. Germline CDR1 SGHTA, CDR2 FQGTGA. The V and J ends lost 2 bases and 0 bases respectively, with 10 bases between them. CDR3 protein: CASSLSGFANYGYTF. The CDR3 bases are TGTGCCAGCAGCTTATCGGGGTTTGCTAACTATGGCTACACCTTC. The full variable domain, in which reference TRBV7-3 and TRBJ1-2 provide the parts outside the CDR3, is GAGVSQTPSNKVTEKGKYVELRCDPISGHTALYWYRQSLGQGPEFLIYFQGTGAADDSGLPNDRFFAVRPEGSVSTLKIQRTERGDSAVYLCASSLSGFANYGYTFGSGTRLTVV.

The chain carries TRBV7-9 and TRBJ2-2, with TRBD1 as a possible D gene (6 bases). The CDR3 length is 14 residues. Germline CDR1 and CDR2: SEHNR and FQNEAQ (reference sequence). V was cut by 4 bases and J by 2 bases, with 8 bases left in between. The CDR3 region has the DNA TGTGCCAGCAGCTCGGGACAAAACACCGGGGAGCTGTTTTTT. Amino acids: CASSSGQNTGELFF.

This clone was counted between two and nine times. This chain joins TRBV11-1 and TRBJ2-1, with TRBD2 as a possible D gene (7 bases). V gave up 2 bases and J gave up 7 bases, with 15 bases separating them. The CDR3 is 15 amino acids. Per germline, CDR1 SGHAT and CDR2 FQDESV (reference sequence). CDR3 residues: CASSLTGGAWNEQFF. In nucleotides, the CDR3 is TGTGCCAGCAGCTTAACGGGGGGCGCCTGGAATGAGCAGTTCTTC.

The rearrangement links TRBV30 to TRBJ2-5; tentative D call: TRBD2 (5 bases). With 6 bases removed from V and 5 bases from J, the gap between germline ends came to 16 bases. CDR3 length equals 13 residues. CDR1 and CDR2 (germline): GTSNPN, SVGIG (reference sequence). Here the CDR3 reads CACTGIGEETQYF. The DNA of the CDR3 is TGTGCCTGTACCGGGATAGGCGAGGAGACCCAGTACTTC.

This clone was seen many times. The J gene is TRBJ1-2, the V gene TRBV2; D ambiguous. This CDR3 has 14 residues. Per germline, CDR1 SNHLY and CDR2 FYNNEI. The V gene lost 1 base and the J gene lost 2 bases, with 8 bases spanning the gap. CDR3 protein: CASSEVSGNYGYTF. CDR3 DNA: TGTGCCAGCAGTGAAGTATCGGGGAACTATGGCTACACCTTC.

This rearrangement joins TRBV19 to TRBJ1-2, with D possibly matching TRBD1 (6 bases). There are 14 residues in the CDR3. The germline gives CDR1 LNHDA, CDR2 SQIVND (reference sequence). Trimming removed 3 bases at V and 6 bases at J, with 14 bases between. CDR3 in amino acids: CASSIASGGDGYTF. In DNA form, the CDR3 reads TGTGCCAGTAGTATTGCGTCGGGGGGCGATGGCTACACCTTC.

CDR3 bases: TGTGCCAGCAGCTACGGACAGGGGGAGTACTTC. This translates into CASSYGQGEYF. The rearrangement uses TRBV7-9 and TRBJ2-7; TRBD1 agrees at 10 bases. This CDR3 is built from 11 residues. J was trimmed by 11 bases and V by 4 bases; bases with no gene match: 2. CDR1 is SEHNR, CDR2 FQNEAQ, per germline (reference sequence).

The CDR3 nucleotides are TGTGCCAGCAGTACCCACGGGGGGGCCAGGTACAATGAGCAGTTCTTC. Protein product: CASSTHGGARYNEQFF. The chain links TRBV2 to TRBJ2-1; 8 nucleotides line up with TRBD2. Trimming at V came to 5 bases and at J to 4 bases, leaving 10 bases not matched to a gene. The length of the CDR3 is 16 residues. The germline V gene has CDR1 SNHLY and CDR2 FYNNEI.

The rearrangement uses TRBV15 and TRBJ2-5, with D possibly matching TRBD2 (6 bases). The CDR3 spans 15 residues. CDR1 is LNHNV and CDR2 is YYDKDF in the germline V gene (reference sequence). V was clipped by 5 bases and J by 5 bases, with 18 bases between them. The CDR3 sequence: CATSPQSGDGETQYF. The CDR3 coding sequence is TGTGCCACCAGCCCCCAATCGGGGGACGGGGAGACCCAGTACTTC.

For this clone: This sample includes further DNA sequences coding for the same CDR3. The rearrangement links TRBV5-1 to TRBJ2-5; TRBD1 is a possible D gene (6 bases). The germline CDR1 and CDR2 sequences are SGHRS and YFSETQ. Deletions cut 2 bases from V and 2 bases from J, with 10 bases between. The length of the CDR3 is 14 residues. DNA of the CDR3: TGCGCCAGCAGCTTAGGCCAGGGGCAAGAGACCCAGTACTTC. Its protein product is CASSLGQGQETQYF. Full variable domain (remainder filled in from reference TRBV5-1 and TRBJ2-5): KAGVTQTPRYLIKTRGQQVTLSCSPISGHRSVSWYQQTPGQGLQFLFEYFSETQRNKGNFPGRFSGRQFSNSRSEMNVSTLELGDSALYLCASSLGQGQETQYFGPGTRLLVL.

This clone was seen a single time. This chain joins TRBV6-5 and TRBJ1-5, with 7 bases lining up with TRBD1. Trimming at V came to 6 bases and at J to 0 bases, leaving 5 bases not matched to a gene. Germline-derived CDR1 and CDR2 are MNHEY and SVGAGI. This CDR3 has 15 residues. The CDR3 spells CASRGQPNSNQPQHF. The CDR3 region has the DNA TGTGCCAGCAGGGGACAGCCTAATAGCAATCAGCCCCAGCATTTT.

The chain links TRBV7-3 to TRBJ2-2, with TRBD1 matching 9 bases. Trimming took 8 bases from V and 8 from J; bases not matched to a gene: 9. The length of the CDR3 is 14 residues. CDR1 is SGHTA, CDR2 FQGTGA, per germline. The CDR3 DNA follows: TGTGCCAGCCGTGGGGGACAGGGTCCTGGGGAGCTGTTTTTT. Translated, it gives CASRGGQGPGELFF.

The chain uses TRBV24-1 and TRBJ2-7; 12 nucleotides line up with TRBD2. The CDR3 loop spans 17 amino acids. The germline CDR1 and CDR2 sequences are KGHDR and SFDVKD. Trimming took 4 bases from V and 3 from J; bases not matched to a gene: 9. CDR3 in DNA: TGTGCCACCAGTGAGGCGACTAGCGGGGGCAGCAGCTACGAGCAGTACTTC. Its protein product is CATSEATSGGSSYEQYF.

This clone was recorded once. This chain uses TRBV19 with TRBJ2-7, with D perhaps matching TRBD1 (6 bases). CDR1 LNHDA and CDR2 SQIVND come from the germline V gene (reference sequence). V was trimmed by 7 bases and J by 6 bases, leaving 19 bases between them. This CDR3 spans 14 amino acids. The CDR3 bases are TGTGCCAGTACTTCTACCGGACAGACCGGCGAGCAGTACTTC. Translation: CASTSTGQTGEQYF.

The chain carries TRBV25-1 and TRBJ1-2; no clear D. Germline V gene data show CDR1 as MGHDK and CDR2 as SYGVNS. V was cut by 6 bases and J by 6 bases, with 14 bases left in between. The CDR3 sequence is 13 residues long. The CDR3 loop is CASSGELFDGYTF. In nucleotides, the CDR3 is TGTGCCAGCAGCGGGGAACTCTTCGATGGCTACACCTTC.

The J gene is TRBJ2-4, the V gene TRBV7-3, with 7 bases lining up with TRBD2. Trimming cost V 5 bases and J 6 bases; bases outside gene matches: 7. Germline V gene sequence: CDR1 SGHTA, CDR2 FQGTGA. The CDR3 loop spans 14 amino acids. CDR3 residues: CASSLGGGRNIQYF. The CDR3 nucleotides read TGTGCCAGCAGCCTCGGCGGGGGACGAAACATTCAGTACTTC.

The chain joins TRBV19 to TRBJ1-5, with TRBD1 matching 7 bases. The CDR3 is 16 residues long. J gave up 0 bases and V 5 bases, and 7 bases lay outside the gene matches. Germline lookup yields CDR1 LNHDA and CDR2 SQIVND (reference sequence). The CDR3 is CASSSGQANSNQPQHF. Written as DNA, the CDR3 is TGTGCCAGTAGTTCAGGACAGGCCAATAGCAATCAGCCCCAGCATTTT.

The table lists this clone with a count of one. The rearrangement links TRBV20-1 to TRBJ1-1; D is possibly TRBD1 (5 bases). With 3 bases removed from V and 7 bases from J, the gap between germline ends came to 18 bases. CDR3 length: 14 residues. Looked up from germline, CDR1 is DFQATT and CDR2 is SNEGSKA (reference sequence). The CDR3 region is CSASELVGGNEAFF. In nucleotides, the CDR3 is TGCAGTGCTAGTGAATTGGTGGGGGGGAATGAAGCTTTCTTT.

Only a few counts were recorded for this clone. Relative to the germline gene, one junction end is altered; a read error may explain this. This chain links TRBV7-3 with TRBJ2-2, with 9 bases identical to TRBD1. Germline V gives CDR1 SGHTA, CDR2 FQGTGA. The CDR3 totals 17 residues. The CDR3 DNA reads TGTGCCAGCAGCCTAACGGGACAGGGTACGGGCACCGGGGAGCTGTTTTTT. It yields the protein CASSLTGQGTGTGELFF.

This chain joins TRBV5-4 and TRBJ2-1; 7 bases line up with TRBD2. This CDR3 spans 19 amino acids. Germline assignment: CDR1 SGHNT and CDR2 YYREEE (reference sequence). The ends lost 3 bases at V and 0 bases at J; junction bases unmatched: 15. Written as DNA, the CDR3 is TGTGCCAGCAGCTCCCCTCGACTAGCTCAAGGGAGCTCCTACAATGAGCAGTTCTTC. Translated: CASSSPRLAQGSSYNEQFF.

The gene calls are TRBV7-6 and TRBJ2-6; 8 nucleotides align to TRBD1. The V and J ends lost 5 bases and 1 base, in that order; junction bases with no gene match: 10. Germline V gene sequence: CDR1 SGHVS, CDR2 FNYEAQ. The CDR3 consists of 18 residues. CDR3 amino acids: CASSDAGGLPSGANVLTF. The CDR3 nucleotides read TGTGCCAGCAGCGACGCAGGGGGCTTACCTTCTGGGGCCAACGTCCTGACTTTC.

This clone showed up just once. V usage is TRBV11-2 and J usage is TRBJ2-7; 8 positions match TRBD1. Germline trimming cut 5 bases from V and 3 bases from J; bases unmatched to any gene: 9. Germline-derived CDR1 and CDR2 are SGHAT and FQNNGV. The CDR3 covers 15 residues. The CDR3 region is CASSKKQGESYEQYF. In DNA form, the CDR3 reads TGTGCCAGCAGCAAAAAACAGGGGGAAAGCTACGAGCAGTACTTC.

This chain links TRBV19 with TRBJ1-1, with a tentative D call TRBD1 (5 bases). The germline V gene encodes CDR1 LNHDA and CDR2 SQIVND (reference sequence). CDR3 length: 13 amino acids. The ends were cut back, 6 bases at V and 7 bases at J, with 15 bases in the middle. CDR3 sequence reads: CASSPRGFIEAFF. The CDR3 bases are TGTGCCAGTAGCCCCCGGGGGTTCATTGAAGCTTTCTTT.

The V and J genes are TRBV3-1 (or the pseudogene TRBV3-2) and TRBJ2-3; D gene unclear. Germline values: CDR1 LGHDT, CDR2 YNNKEL (reference sequence). The CDR3 extends over 15 amino acids. Trimming removed 0 bases from V and 6 bases from J, with 13 bases in between. Written as DNA, the CDR3 is TGTGCCAGCAGCCAAGATGCCCCTACCGGGGATACGCAGTATTTT. Its protein is CASSQDAPTGDTQYF.